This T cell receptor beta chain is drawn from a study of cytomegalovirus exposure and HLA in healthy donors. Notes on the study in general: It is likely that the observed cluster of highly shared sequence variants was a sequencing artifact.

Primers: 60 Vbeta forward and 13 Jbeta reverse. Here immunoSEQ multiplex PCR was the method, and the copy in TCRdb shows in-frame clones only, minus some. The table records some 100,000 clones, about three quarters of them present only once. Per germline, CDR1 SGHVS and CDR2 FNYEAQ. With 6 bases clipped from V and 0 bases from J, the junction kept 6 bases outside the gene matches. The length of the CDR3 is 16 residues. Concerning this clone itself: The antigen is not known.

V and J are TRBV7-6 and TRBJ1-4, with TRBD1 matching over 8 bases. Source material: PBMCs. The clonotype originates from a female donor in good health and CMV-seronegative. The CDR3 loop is CASSQYRGATNEKLFF. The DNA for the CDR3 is TGTGCCAGCAGTCAGTACAGGGGGGCAACTAATGAAAAACTGTTTTTT.